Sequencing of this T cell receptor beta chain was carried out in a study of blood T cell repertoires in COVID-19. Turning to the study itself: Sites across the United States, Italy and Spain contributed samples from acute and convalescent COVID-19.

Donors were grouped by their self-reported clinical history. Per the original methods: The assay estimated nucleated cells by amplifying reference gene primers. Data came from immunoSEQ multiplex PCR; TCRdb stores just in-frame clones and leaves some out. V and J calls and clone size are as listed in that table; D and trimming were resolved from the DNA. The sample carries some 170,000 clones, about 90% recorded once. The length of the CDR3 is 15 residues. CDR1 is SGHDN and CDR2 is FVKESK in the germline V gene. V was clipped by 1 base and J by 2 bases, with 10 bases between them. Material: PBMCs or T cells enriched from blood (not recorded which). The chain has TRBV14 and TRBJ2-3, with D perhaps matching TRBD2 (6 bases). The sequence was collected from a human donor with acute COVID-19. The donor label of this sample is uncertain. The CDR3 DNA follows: TGTGCCAGCAGCCAAGGGACGGGACTCACAGATACGCAGTATTTT. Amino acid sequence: CASSQGTGLTDTQYF.